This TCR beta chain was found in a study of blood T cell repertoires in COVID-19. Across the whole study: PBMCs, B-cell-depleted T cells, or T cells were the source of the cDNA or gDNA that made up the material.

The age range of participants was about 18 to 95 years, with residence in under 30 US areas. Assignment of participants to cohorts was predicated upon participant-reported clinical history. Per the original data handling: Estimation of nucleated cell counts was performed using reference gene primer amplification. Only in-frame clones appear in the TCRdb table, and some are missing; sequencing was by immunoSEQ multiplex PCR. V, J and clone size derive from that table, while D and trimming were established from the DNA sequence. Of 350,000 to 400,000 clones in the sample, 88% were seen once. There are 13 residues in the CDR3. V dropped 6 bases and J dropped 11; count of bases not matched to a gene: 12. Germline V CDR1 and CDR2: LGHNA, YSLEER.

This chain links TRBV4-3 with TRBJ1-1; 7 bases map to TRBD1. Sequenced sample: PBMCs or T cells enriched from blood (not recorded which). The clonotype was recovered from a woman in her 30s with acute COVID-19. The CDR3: CASRPDRDSWAFF. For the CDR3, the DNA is TGCGCCAGCAGACCAGACAGGGACTCTTGGGCTTTCTTT.